This is a list of T cell receptor beta chains from one sample in a study of identical twins. TCRdb passed the 5' RACE reads through MiXCR, listing each CDR3 protein once. Among some 1,700,000 distinct CDR3 sequences listed, roughly 35% were seen once. Sequenced material: cord blood. These receptors were taken from a newborn girl in good health. CDR3s include the opening cysteine and the closing phenylalanine or tryptophan. A D gene is named only where the DNA matches it firmly. The size entry is marked missing in some rows and otherwise reads once, few, many or a size class.

size: -; D: -; V: TRBV18; J: TRBJ1-5; DNA: TGTGCCAGCTCACCATCCCGAATTCAGCCCCAGCATTTT; CDR3: CASSPSRIQPQHF
size: -; D: TRBD2; V: TRBV10-3; J: TRBJ2-1; DNA: TGTGCCATCAAAATAGCGGGAGAGGCCTACAATGAGCAGTTCTTC; CDR3: CAIKIAGEAYNEQFF
size: -; D: TRBD2; V: TRBV24-1; J: TRBJ2-7; DNA: TGTGCCACCAGTGATACCCGACTAGCGGGTTACAATGAGCAGTACTTC; CDR3: CATSDTRLAGYNEQYF
size: few; D: -; V: TRBV25-1; J: TRBJ1-5; DNA: TGTGCCAGCAGTGAATACGGACGAAATCAGCCCCAGCATTTT; CDR3: CASSEYGRNQPQHF
size: -; D: -; V: TRBV24-1; J: TRBJ2-1; DNA: TGTGCCACCACAAGCCCGGGAGTCCCTAACAATGAGCAGTTCTTC; CDR3: CATTSPGVPNNEQFF
size: -; D: TRBD2; V: TRBV5-1; J: TRBJ2-1; DNA: TGCGCCAGCAGCTTGGCCGTCTTAGCGGGAGAAGATGAGCAGTTCTTC; CDR3: CASSLAVLAGEDEQFF
size: few; D: -; V: TRBV3-1; J: TRBJ2-5; DNA: TGTGCCAGCAGCCAATTCCGGGGGAGAGAGACCCAGTACTTC; CDR3: CASSQFRGRETQYF
size: -; D: TRBD2; V: TRBV7-8; J: TRBJ2-4; DNA: TGTGCCAGCAGCTTAGCCCGACTAGCCACCACCTCGGCGGCCAAAAACATTCAGTACTTC; CDR3: CASSLARLATTSAAKNIQYF
size: -; D: -; V: TRBV4-1; J: TRBJ1-5; DNA: TGCGCCAGCAGCCAGCGTGGGATTCAGCCCCAGCATTTT; CDR3: CASSQRGIQPQHF
size: -; D: TRBD2; V: TRBV20-1; J: TRBJ2-3; DNA: TGCAGTGCTAGCCAGGCTAGCGGGCTAGATACGCAGTATTTT; CDR3: CSASQASGLDTQYF
size: -; D: TRBD2; V: TRBV6-5; J: TRBJ2-7; DNA: TGTGCCAGCAGTTACTCAGGACTAGCGGGACCGGGCGAGCAGTACTTC; CDR3: CASSYSGLAGPGEQYF
size: -; D: TRBD1; V: TRBV4-1; J: TRBJ1-3; DNA: TGCGCCAGCAGCCAAGGGACAGGGGGCTCTGGAAACACCATATATTTT; CDR3: CASSQGTGGSGNTIYF
size: few; D: -; V: TRBV20-1; J: TRBJ1-6; DNA: TGCAGTGCTAGTAGAGGCAGGCCCAATTCACCCCTCCACTTT; CDR3: CSASRGRPNSPLHF
size: few; D: TRBD2; V: TRBV20-1; J: TRBJ2-3; DNA: TGCAGTGCTAGAGATCTAGCGGTATTCCCAGATACGCAGTATTTT; CDR3: CSARDLAVFPDTQYF
size: few; D: TRBD2; V: TRBV12-3/TRBV12-4; J: TRBJ2-7; DNA: TGTGCCAGCAGTTTAGATTACGGGACTAGCGGCCCCTACGAGCAGTACTTC; CDR3: CASSLDYGTSGPYEQYF
size: many; D: TRBD2; V: TRBV20-1; J: TRBJ2-1; DNA: TGCAGTGCTCCCCCGACTAGCGGGGGTTACAATGAGCAGTTCTTC; CDR3: CSAPPTSGGYNEQFF
size: -; D: TRBD1; V: TRBV4-1; J: TRBJ1-1; DNA: TGCGCCAGCAGTGTCAGTCGGACAGGGGGGAGGACTGAAGCTTTCTTT; CDR3: CASSVSRTGGRTEAFF
size: -; D: -; V: TRBV6-1; J: TRBJ2-1; DNA: TGTGCCAGCAGTGAAATGGACTTAGGGGATGAGCAGTTCTTC; CDR3: CASSEMDLGDEQFF
size: many; D: -; V: TRBV20-1; J: TRBJ1-2; DNA: TGCAGTGCTAGAGATCGGGCAGGCTATGGCTACACCTTC; CDR3: CSARDRAGYGYTF
size: -; D: -; V: TRBV7-2; J: TRBJ2-7; DNA: TGTGCCAGCAGCCTACACCGGGCCAAGACCAATGAGCAGTACTTC; CDR3: CASSLHRAKTNEQYF
size: few; D: -; V: TRBV27; J: TRBJ2-5; DNA: TGTGCCAGCAGAGCCCTTACTAAGGGGACGGAGACCCAGTACTTC; CDR3: CASRALTKGTETQYF
size: few; D: TRBD2; V: TRBV5-1; J: TRBJ2-5; DNA: TGCGCCAGCAGACAGGAAGCGGGACCGCAAGAGACCCAGTACTTC; CDR3: CASRQEAGPQETQYF
size: -; D: -; V: TRBV3-1; J: TRBJ2-7; DNA: TGTGCCAGCAGCTCTGACTTCCTCAATGAGCAGTACTTC; CDR3: CASSSDFLNEQYF
size: few; D: -; V: TRBV6-1; J: TRBJ2-7; DNA: TGTGCCAGCAGTGAAAGTAGTGGGACTTACGAGCAGTACTTC; CDR3: CASSESSGTYEQYF
size: -; D: TRBD1; V: TRBV4-1; J: TRBJ1-6; DNA: TGCGCCAGCAGCTCCTTATGGGACAGGGATAGGCCCCCCCACTTT; CDR3: CASSSLWDRDRPPHF
size: few; D: -; V: TRBV6-5; J: TRBJ2-7; DNA: TGTGCCAGCAGCCTCTTGGGGGTCCCCTACGAGCAGTACTTC; CDR3: CASSLLGVPYEQYF
size: few; D: TRBD2; V: TRBV20-1; J: TRBJ2-7; DNA: TGCAGTGCACGGACTAGCGGGAGGTTAGCCGAGCAGTACTTC; CDR3: CSARTSGRLAEQYF
size: -; D: -; V: TRBV27; J: TRBJ2-7; DNA: TGTGCCAGCAGGTCCGCAGGGGACGAGCAGTACTTC; CDR3: CASRSAGDEQYF
size: many; D: -; V: TRBV12-3/TRBV12-4; J: TRBJ2-4; DNA: TGTGCCAGCAGTTTATATGTAGACATTCAGTACTTC; CDR3: CASSLYVDIQYF
size: -; D: TRBD1; V: TRBV24-1; J: TRBJ1-5; DNA: TGTGCCACCAGTGATTTCTCGACAGGGAAATCGCCCGAGCATTTT; CDR3: CATSDFSTGKSPEHF
size: -; D: -; V: TRBV24-1; J: TRBJ2-5; DNA: TGTGCCACCAGTGATGCCACGGGGAATGAGCAGTACTTC; CDR3: CATSDATGNEQYF
size: -; D: TRBD2; V: TRBV20-1; J: TRBJ2-5; DNA: TGCAGTGCGGAGATAGCGGGGGCTCAAAGAGAGCAGTACTTC; CDR3: CSAEIAGAQREQYF
size: -; D: -; V: TRBV29-1; J: TRBJ2-1; DNA: TGCAGCGTTGGACGGACTCCCAAGTTCTTC; CDR3: CSVGRTPKFF
size: few; D: -; V: TRBV20-1; J: TRBJ1-5; DNA: TGCAGTGTTCACAGGAGCAATCAGCCCCAGCATTTT; CDR3: CSVHRSNQPQHF
size: -; D: TRBD1; V: TRBV24-1; J: TRBJ2-7; DNA: TGTGCCACCAGTGAATGGGACAGGGTGTACTTC; CDR3: CATSEWDRVYF
size: many; D: -; V: TRBV5-1; J: TRBJ2-3; DNA: TGCGCCAGCACCCTGGGAACTAGCCTCAGAGATACGCAGTATTTT; CDR3: CASTLGTSLRDTQYF
size: few; D: -; V: TRBV6-6; J: TRBJ1-2; DNA: TGTGCCAGCCGAATAGCCGACAGCTACTATGGCTACACCTTC; CDR3: CASRIADSYYGYTF
size: -; D: -; V: TRBV11-2; J: TRBJ2-2; DNA: TGTGCCAGCAGCTTCTTCGGGAACACCGGGGAGCTGTTTTTT; CDR3: CASSFFGNTGELFF
size: -; D: -; V: TRBV18; J: TRBJ2-1; DNA: TGTGCCAGCTCACCACCCCAGCAGCGTCTTTACAATGAGCAGTTCTTC; CDR3: CASSPPQQRLYNEQFF
size: few; D: TRBD2; V: TRBV29-1; J: TRBJ2-1; DNA: TGCAGCGTCTCTACTAGCGGGAGCTACAATGAGCAGTTCTTC; CDR3: CSVSTSGSYNEQFF
size: -; D: TRBD1; V: TRBV20-1; J: TRBJ1-5; DNA: TGCAGTGCAAGGGACAGGTCAGGGAGTCAGCCCCAGCATTTT; CDR3: CSARDRSGSQPQHF
size: -; D: -; V: TRBV5-5; J: TRBJ1-5; DNA: TGTGCCAGCAGCTTGGCCGCAGGAAGGCAGCCCCAGCATTTT; CDR3: CASSLAAGRQPQHF
size: -; D: -; V: TRBV6-2/TRBV6-3; J: TRBJ2-5; DNA: TGTGCCAGCAGTCGGCCGGCGAGGGAGACCCAGTACTTC; CDR3: CASSRPARETQYF
size: few; D: -; V: TRBV20-1; J: TRBJ2-1; DNA: TGCAGTGCTACCCCCGGGGGCGGGATCTCCTACAATGAGCAGTTCTTC; CDR3: CSATPGGGISYNEQFF
size: -; D: -; V: TRBV4-2; J: TRBJ2-1; DNA: TGTGCCAGCAGCCAAGTAGGCTCAAACAATGAGCCGTTCTTC; CDR3: CASSQVGSNNEPFF
size: few; D: -; V: TRBV6-6; J: TRBJ1-2; DNA: TGTGCCAGCAGTTCCAGCCCCTTGGCAGCAAAAAACTATGGCTACACCTTC; CDR3: CASSSSPLAAKNYGYTF
size: -; D: TRBD1; V: TRBV9; J: TRBJ1-4; DNA: TGTGCCAGCAGCGTAGCTGGCAGGGGGCGTGAAAAACTGTTTTTT; CDR3: CASSVAGRGREKLFF
size: many; D: -; V: TRBV13; J: TRBJ2-7; DNA: TGTGCCAGCAGCTTAGCTCTCCGCTCCTACGAGCAGTACTTC; CDR3: CASSLALRSYEQYF
size: -; D: TRBD1; V: TRBV5-1; J: TRBJ2-1; DNA: TGCGCCAGCAGCCAAGGACAGGGCTACTACAATGAGCAGTTCTTC; CDR3: CASSQGQGYYNEQFF
size: -; D: -; V: TRBV28; J: TRBJ1-2; DNA: TGTGCCAGCATAGACAGTCGGGACTATGGCTACACCTTC; CDR3: CASIDSRDYGYTF
size: few; D: TRBD2; V: TRBV7-2; J: TRBJ2-1; DNA: TGTGCCAGCAGCCCACCGGGACTAGCGGGACCCTCGGCAAGGCAGTTCTTC; CDR3: CASSPPGLAGPSARQFF
size: -; D: -; V: TRBV7-6; J: TRBJ1-4; DNA: TGTGCCAGCAGCTTGCACGGGAAACAGAATGAAAAACTGTTTTTT; CDR3: CASSLHGKQNEKLFF
size: -; D: -; V: TRBV7-9; J: TRBJ2-7; DNA: TGTGCCAGCAGCGTAGGGGCAGCGAGCTACGAGCAGTACTTC; CDR3: CASSVGAASYEQYF
size: -; D: -; V: TRBV12-5; J: TRBJ1-5; DNA: TGTGCTAGTGGTTTGAAACCTCACCCGACAGTCCCCTTTGGCAATCAGCCCCACCATTTT; CDR3: CASGLKPHPTVPFGNQPHHF
size: -; D: -; V: TRBV7-2; J: TRBJ2-3; DNA: TGTGCCAGCAGCTTTAAGGTGGACACAGATACGCAGTATTTT; CDR3: CASSFKVDTDTQYF
size: -; D: -; V: TRBV12-3/TRBV12-4; J: TRBJ1-1; DNA: TGTGCCACCGGACTCATATACAGCTTCCCCAACACTGAAGCTTTCTTT; CDR3: CATGLIYSFPNTEAFF
size: few; D: -; V: TRBV5-1; J: TRBJ2-3; DNA: TGCGCCAGCAGCTTTCAGGGAATGGGTCACTCAATAGGAGATACGCAGTATTTT; CDR3: CASSFQGMGHSIGDTQYF
size: many; D: TRBD2; V: TRBV7-9; J: TRBJ2-1; DNA: TGTGCCAGCAGCTTCGGGGGGGTCAATGAGCAGTTCTTC; CDR3: CASSFGGVNEQFF
size: few; D: -; V: TRBV7-8; J: TRBJ2-5; DNA: TGTGCCAGCAGCAGGATGGGTCAAGAGACCCAGTACTTC; CDR3: CASSRMGQETQYF
size: few; D: -; V: TRBV27; J: TRBJ1-4; DNA: TGTGCCAGCAGCTCCCAAAACCGGGGACCCTATGAAAAACTGTTTTTT; CDR3: CASSSQNRGPYEKLFF